This is a list of T cell receptor beta chains from one sample in a study of T-cell memory formation after mild COVID-19. TCRdb re-derived calls from the 5' RACE reads in MiXCR, one entry per CDR3 protein. There are around 300,000 distinct CDR3 sequences in the sample; roughly 15% occur only once, and about 20% lies in the top ten. Material for sequencing was PBMCs or a T cell subset sorted from them (not recorded which). All receptors come from a man between 18 and 35 years old who had mild COVID-19 (a few samples of this study predate the infection). Cell type and time point are not known. CDR3s include the opening cysteine and the closing phenylalanine or tryptophan.

v_gene: TRBV6-5
j_gene: TRBJ2-1
CDR3aa: CASRTGTGGSGEQFF

v_gene: TRBV10-3
j_gene: TRBJ2-5
CDR3aa: CAISNGETQYF

v_gene: TRBV3-1
j_gene: TRBJ2-5
CDR3aa: CASFASAGAETQYF

v_gene: TRBV3-1
j_gene: TRBJ2-3
CDR3aa: CASSQRAADTQYF

v_gene: TRBV5-1
j_gene: TRBJ1-2
CDR3aa: CASSLDAPDYGYTF

v_gene: TRBV2
j_gene: TRBJ1-5
CDR3aa: CASSAGTGGRQPQHF

v_gene: TRBV11-3
j_gene: TRBJ2-2
CDR3aa: CASSGTGNTGELFF

v_gene: TRBV19
j_gene: TRBJ1-1
CDR3aa: CASTRTRGNTEAFF

v_gene: TRBV7-2
j_gene: TRBJ1-4
CDR3aa: CASSSGTTYEKLFF

v_gene: TRBV5-1
j_gene: TRBJ2-6
CDR3aa: CASSLHTGGSGANVLTF

v_gene: TRBV10-3
j_gene: TRBJ2-3
CDR3aa: CATREITDTQYF

v_gene: TRBV12-3/TRBV12-4
j_gene: TRBJ1-1
CDR3aa: CASTTTAGNTEAFF

v_gene: TRBV6-5
j_gene: TRBJ2-3
CDR3aa: CASSYSIVLATDTQYF

v_gene: TRBV2
j_gene: TRBJ1-5
CDR3aa: CASKEGASSNQPQHF

v_gene: TRBV7-9
j_gene: TRBJ2-1
CDR3aa: CASSFGGGGYNEQFF

v_gene: TRBV20-1
j_gene: TRBJ1-4
CDR3aa: CSATAAKDYEKLFF

v_gene: TRBV7-3
j_gene: TRBJ1-1
CDR3aa: CASSLVPSAEAFF

v_gene: TRBV7-2
j_gene: TRBJ1-6
CDR3aa: CASSPLGGAALNSPLHF

v_gene: TRBV6-5
j_gene: TRBJ1-3
CDR3aa: CASSPGILRNTIYF

v_gene: TRBV5-6
j_gene: TRBJ2-7
CDR3aa: CASTRGAYEQYF